This TCR beta chain comes out of a study of blood T cell repertoires in COVID-19 (dated by TCRdb to the early 2020s). With regard to the full study: Samples covering the acute and convalescent phases of COVID-19 were provided by collaborators in the United States, Italy and Spain. The prospective study material was composed of cDNA or gDNA derived from T cells, B-cell-depleted T cells, or PBMCs. Subjects who had been exposed to COVID-19, were actively infected with it, or had recovered from it provided the deeply sampled blood TCRbeta repertoires that made up the dataset. The repertoires were released in a freely available public database intended as a resource for research on the immune response to SARS-CoV-2. The samples were drawn from the first 160 participants of the ongoing ImmuneRACE study and from over 950 subjects provided by 6 global collaborators. Nearly every sample came with metadata listing a de-identified subject ID, COVID-19 status, age in years and sex. Where available, HLA class I and class II types were obtained from metadata supplied by the sample provider rather than from assay-based typing.

TCRbeta CDR3 regions were amplified from genomic DNA by means of the immunoSEQ Assay, a bias-controlled multiplex PCR. In the paper's pipeline: Nucleated cell counts per sample were estimated from amplification of reference gene primers within the assay. Sequence reads were collapsed and filtered to measure the absolute abundance of every unique TCRbeta CDR3 rearrangement. For each sample, productive Simpson clonality was calculated by taking the square root of Simpson's diversity index across productive rearrangements. Not all clones reach the TCRdb copy of this immuneACCESS table, which keeps in-frame sequences only. Checked studies attribute under half of the gap to unresolved V genes and leave the rest unexplained. V, J and clone size derive from that table, while D and trimming were established from the DNA sequence. This sample is represented by 350,000 to 400,000 clones; about nine tenths of them were singletons. The ten most abundant clones make up less than 2% of the sample.

Study-wide conclusions, independent of this receptor: How much clinical and demographic metadata was included differed by source and by participant, and the metadata was provided uncurated.

Spanning cysteine to phenylalanine, the CDR3 consists of 15 amino acids. The read is trimmed to its CDR3 DNA, 45 bases read in frame from base 1. CDR1 and CDR2 are read off the germline V gene as SNHLY and FYNNEI. Trimmed from V: 6 bases; trimmed from J: 3 bases; junction bases lacking a gene match: 8. With regard to this clone: This receptor's antigen is unknown. There are no base qualities to consult, and no much larger clone falls within one base.

In the prospective study, participants were about 18 to 95 years old, resided in about 25 geographic areas of the United States, and were enrolled through a virtual design. In the prospective study, cohorts were assigned on the basis of participant-reported clinical history obtained from a screening survey and a study questionnaire. For ImmuneRACE Cohort 3, a participant was defined as recovered based on two consecutive negative NP/OP PCR tests, clearance by a healthcare professional, or resolution of symptoms. In the prospective study, mobile phlebotomists collected whole blood, serum and a nasopharyngeal or oropharyngeal swab from each participant. Over a roughly two-month period, participants in the prospective study had the option of providing additional blood draws and questionnaires. Before DNA extraction, prospective study blood samples were shipped either frozen or at room temperature.

Sequenced sample: PBMCs or T cells enriched from blood (not recorded which). The sequence was collected from a woman in her twenties or thirties who had recovered from COVID-19. The chain links TRBV2 with TRBJ1-1; 9 central bases correspond to TRBD1. The DNA is as follows: TGTGCCAGCAGGAAGGACAGGGGCCAATACACTGAAGCTTTCTTT. It encodes CASRKDRGQYTEAFF.